This TCR beta chain was recorded in a study of CD8 T cells in ankylosing spondylitis. Of note for this clonotype: What it binds is not known.

In making TCR beta libraries, quantitative 5'-RACE with molecular barcodes was used. From the 5' RACE reads, TCRdb called clonotypes with MiXCR, one entry per CDR3 protein. The sample yields fewer than 400,000 distinct CDR3 sequences, 20% to 25% seen once. Looked up from germline, CDR1 is DFQATT and CDR2 is SNEGSKA (reference sequence). The V end was cut by 3 bases, the J end by 4 bases, with 12 bases between. This CDR3 is built from 14 residues. Study outcomes and limitations: About 8 highly homologous variants made up a TCR beta motif that seemed to typify ankylosing spondylitis blood.

The gene calls are TRBV20-1 and TRBJ2-2; D is perhaps TRBD2 (5 bases). The source material was blood, either unsorted or a sorted T cell fraction (not recorded which). The TCR was taken from a male donor with ankylosing spondylitis. The CDR3 sequence: CSARAQRGTGELFF. The CDR3 coding sequence is TGCAGTGCTAGGGCCCAACGGGGCACCGGGGAGCTGTTTTTT.